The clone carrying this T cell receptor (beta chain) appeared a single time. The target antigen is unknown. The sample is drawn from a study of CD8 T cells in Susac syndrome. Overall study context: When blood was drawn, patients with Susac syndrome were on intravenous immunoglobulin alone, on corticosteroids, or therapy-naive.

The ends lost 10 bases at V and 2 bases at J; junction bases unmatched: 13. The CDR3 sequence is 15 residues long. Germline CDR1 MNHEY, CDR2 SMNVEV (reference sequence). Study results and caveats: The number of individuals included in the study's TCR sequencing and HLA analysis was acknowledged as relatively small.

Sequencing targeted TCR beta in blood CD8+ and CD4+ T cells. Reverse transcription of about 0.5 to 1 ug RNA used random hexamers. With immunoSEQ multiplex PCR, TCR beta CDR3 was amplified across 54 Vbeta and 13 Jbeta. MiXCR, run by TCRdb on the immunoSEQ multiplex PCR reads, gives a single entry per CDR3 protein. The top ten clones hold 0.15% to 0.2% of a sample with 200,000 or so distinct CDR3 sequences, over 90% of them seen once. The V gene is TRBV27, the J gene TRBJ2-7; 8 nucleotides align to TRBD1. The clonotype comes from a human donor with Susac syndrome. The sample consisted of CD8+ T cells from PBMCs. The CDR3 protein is CATQPTGTGAYEQYF. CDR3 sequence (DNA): TGTGCCACCCAGCCCACCGGGACAGGCGCCTACGAGCAGTACTTC.